The 27 T cell receptor beta chains listed next were all sequenced from one sample in a study of blood T cell repertoires in COVID-19. Here immunoSEQ multiplex PCR was the method, and the copy in TCRdb shows in-frame clones only, minus some. The sample contains 75,000 or so clones, around nine tenths of which appear only once. Material: peripheral blood. The receptors stem from a woman of 80 years or more with active or convalescent COVID-19.

This chain connects TRBV4-3 to TRBJ2-7; TRBD1 aligns across 7 bases. With V trimmed by 2 bases and J by 6 bases, 10 bases remained unmatched. CDR3 length equals 15 residues. Germline loops: CDR1 LGHNA, CDR2 YSLEER. In nucleotides, the CDR3 is TGCGCCAGCAGCCAAACCGGGACAGCTCGGGGCGAGCAGTACTTC. It encodes CASSQTGTARGEQYF.

The chain uses TRBV11-3 and TRBJ2-7; 8 nucleotides agree with TRBD1. Germline-derived CDR1 and CDR2 are SGHNT and YENEEA. The CDR3 has 14 amino acids. The J segment lost 5 bases and the V segment lost 3 bases, leaving 6 bases of the junction unmatched. In DNA form, the CDR3 reads TGTGCCAGCAGCTTGCAAGACAGGGGACACGAGCAGTACTTC. Amino acids: CASSLQDRGHEQYF.

A few counts support this clone. The chain joins TRBV2 to TRBJ1-5; weak D call: TRBD1 (5 bases). V lost 3 bases to trimming and J lost 6 bases, with 12 bases between them. Germline CDR1 is SNHLY and CDR2 is FYNNEI. CDR3 length equals 14 residues. CDR3 residues: CASSEGQGRQPQHF. CDR3 sequence (DNA): TGTGCCAGCAGTGAGGGGCAGGGTCGTCAGCCCCAGCATTTT. The full variable domain, its missing parts supplied by reference TRBV2 and TRBJ1-5, is EPEVTQTPSHQVTQMGQEVILRCVPISNHLYFYWYRQILGQKVEFLVSFYNNEISEKSEIFDDQFSVERPDGSNFTLKIRSTKLEDSAMYFCASSEGQGRQPQHFGDGTRLSIL.

The rearrangement joins TRBV7-3 to TRBJ2-2, with D perhaps TRBD1 (5 bases). The CDR3 spans 15 residues. The V end lost 2 bases, the J end lost 5 bases, and 12 bases lay between the germline ends. Germline V gene lookup returns CDR1 SGHTA and CDR2 FQGTGA. The CDR3 reads CASSLRAGLTGELFF. For the CDR3, the DNA is TGTGCCAGCAGCTTACGGGCAGGGCTTACCGGGGAGCTGTTTTTT.

Note on this clone: The germline gene is not matched at one end of the junction; a read error may be the cause. The genes are TRBV10-3 and TRBJ2-7; D unclear. Germline-derived CDR1 and CDR2 are ENHRY and SYGVKD. The CDR3 extends over 10 amino acids. CDR3 region: CAISDGSLNF. The CDR3 bases are TGTGCCATCAGTGATGGCAGTTTGAACTTC.

The chain joins TRBV10-3 to TRBJ2-7; TRBD1 matches at 7 bases. The CDR3 has 15 residues. Germline V gives CDR1 ENHRY, CDR2 SYGVKD. V shed 10 bases and J 2 bases; nucleotides not matched to a gene: 14. The CDR3 here is CATAVVSGQTYEQYF. The CDR3 region has the DNA TGTGCCACCGCCGTTGTTTCGGGACAGACCTACGAGCAGTACTTC.

The CDR3 DNA is TGCAGCGCTCCTACTAGCGGGAGTTCAGATACGCAGTATTTT. This translates into CSAPTSGSSDTQYF. J is TRBJ2-3 and V is TRBV29-1; TRBD2 aligns across 11 bases. J lost 4 bases, V lost 7 bases, and 7 bases had no gene match. The germline gives CDR1 SQVTM, CDR2 ANQGSEA. The CDR3 totals 14 residues.

CDR3 sequence reads: CASSEWAGGRYEQYF. CDR3 nucleotides: TGTGCCAGCAGTGAGTGGGCCGGGGGGCGCTACGAGCAGTACTTC. This sequence joins TRBV2 and TRBJ2-7; D is perhaps TRBD2 (7 bases). The V gene lost 3 bases and the J gene lost 3 bases, with 15 bases spanning the gap. This CDR3 comprises 15 residues. Germline V lookup: CDR1 SNHLY, CDR2 FYNNEI.

J is TRBJ2-5 and V is TRBV6-4; D may be TRBD2 (5 bases). Germline V CDR1 and CDR2: MRHNA, SNTAGT. The CDR3 runs 17 residues. V gave up 0 bases and J gave up 4 bases, with 18 bases separating them. CDR3 amino acids: CASSDSSEPPVSETQYF. For the CDR3, the DNA is TGTGCCAGCAGTGACTCTAGCGAACCACCTGTATCAGAGACCCAGTACTTC.

This clone showed up just a few times. This chain connects TRBV21-1 to TRBJ2-4; the D call of TRBD2 is as the table states it, not checked on the DNA. TRBV21-1 is a listed pseudogene. The CDR3 sequence is 19 residues long. In nucleotides, the CDR3 is TGTGCCAGCAGCAAAGAGGGGATACAGCGGGGGAAGGACAAAAACATTCAGTACTTC. Residues: CASSKEGIQRGKDKNIQYF.

This sequence joins TRBV28 and TRBJ2-4, with 10 bases matching TRBD1. The CDR3 loop spans 12 amino acids. The trim removed 5 bases at V and 11 bases at J, leaving 3 bases unmatched. The germline gives CDR1 MDHEN, CDR2 SYDVKM. CDR3 sequence: CASSHGTGVQYF. The CDR3 bases are TGTGCCAGCAGTCACGGGACAGGGGTTCAGTACTTC.

The chain links TRBV29-1 to TRBJ2-4, with 12 bases fitting TRBD2. The V gene's germline CDR1 is SQVTM and CDR2 ANQGSEA. V trimming: 4 bases; J trimming: 6 bases; junction bases outside the gene matches: 7. The CDR3 totals 15 residues. CDR3 loop: CSVGASGGAGNIQYF. Written as DNA, the CDR3 is TGCAGCGTTGGGGCTAGCGGGGGGGCCGGAAACATTCAGTACTTC.

V gene TRBV11-2 combines with J gene TRBJ2-3; TRBD1 agrees at 8 bases. V was pared by 3 bases and J by 4 bases, with 6 bases of the junction left unmatched. Germline lookup yields CDR1 SGHAT and CDR2 FQNNGV. This CDR3 region has 15 residues. CDR3 sequence reads: CASSLDRAAADTQYF. The DNA of the CDR3 is TGTGCCAGCAGCTTGGACAGGGCGGCGGCAGATACGCAGTATTTT. Based on the CDR3 plus reference TRBV11-2 and TRBJ2-3, the full variable domain is EAGVAQSPRYKIIEKRQSVAFWCNPISGHATLYWYQQILGQGPKLLIQFQNNGVVDDSQLPKDRFSAERLKGVDSTLKIQPAKLEDSAVYLCASSLDRAAADTQYFGPGTRLTVL.

This clone has just one count. V gene TRBV3-1 (or the pseudogene TRBV3-2) combines with J gene TRBJ2-1, with 7 bases identical to TRBD1. The junction had 10 bases not matched to a gene; V was cut back by 5 bases and J by 6 bases. The V gene's germline CDR1 is LGHDT and CDR2 YNNKEL (reference sequence). This CDR3 is 15 amino acids long. This chain's CDR3 is CASSVGTADLNEQFF. The CDR3 bases are TGTGCCAGCAGCGTCGGGACAGCTGACCTCAATGAGCAGTTCTTC.

This clone was observed a few times. The chain employs TRBV5-4 and TRBJ1-3; D might be TRBD1 (5 bases). This CDR3 comprises 15 residues. Trimming pared 4 bases from V and 4 bases from J, leaving 15 bases between. Germline CDR1 and CDR2: SGHNT and YYREEE (reference sequence). The CDR3 is CASSPRGGSGNTIYF. CDR3 nucleotides: TGTGCCAGCAGCCCGCGGGGGGGTTCGGGAAACACCATATATTTT. Full variable domain (rest looked up from reference TRBV5-4 and TRBJ1-3): ETGVTQSPTHLIKTRGQQVTLRCSSQSGHNTVSWYQQALGQGPQFIFQYYREEENGRGNFPPRFSGLQFPNYSSELNVNALELDDSALYLCASSPRGGSGNTIYFGEGSWLTVV.

This chain uses TRBV7-8 with TRBJ2-1; 9 bases are shared with TRBD2. There are 15 residues in the CDR3. J was trimmed by 2 bases and V by 1 base; bases with no gene match: 0. Germline lookup yields CDR1 SGHVS and CDR2 FQNEAQ. CDR3 residues: CASSLGTSAYNEQFF. The CDR3 DNA reads as TGTGCCAGCAGCTTAGGGACTAGCGCCTACAATGAGCAGTTCTTC.

The chain couples TRBV2 to TRBJ2-5, with TRBD1 identical over 8 bases. The V gene end was trimmed by 7 bases and the J gene end by 2 bases; junction bases not matched to a gene: 3. The CDR3 extends over 13 amino acids. Germline values: CDR1 SNHLY, CDR2 FYNNEI. The CDR3 reads CASNYRGQETQYF. The CDR3 DNA follows: TGTGCCAGCAATTACAGGGGGCAAGAGACCCAGTACTTC.

The chain couples TRBV25-1 to TRBJ2-7; 7 bases are a match to TRBD2. The germline gives CDR1 MGHDK, CDR2 SYGVNS. The CDR3 is made up of 17 amino acids. V was pared by 1 base and J by 0 bases, with 9 bases of the junction left unmatched. CDR3 in DNA: TGTGCCAGCAGTGAATCAGCGGGGATCGGGCACTCCTACGAGCAGTACTTC. Amino acids: CASSESAGIGHSYEQYF.

The rearrangement links TRBV18 to TRBJ1-2; 7 bases fit TRBD1. This CDR3 region has 16 residues. The V segment lost 3 bases and the J segment 4 bases; nucleotides outside the gene matches: 11. Germline CDR1 KGHSH, CDR2 LQKENI. The CDR3: CASSPTDRATSYGYTF. As DNA, the CDR3 is TGTGCCAGCTCACCCACCGACAGGGCCACGAGCTATGGCTACACCTTC.

This chain links TRBV10-3 with TRBJ2-5; 9 nucleotides match TRBD1. In germline, CDR1 is ENHRY, CDR2 SYGVKD. V lost 4 bases and J lost 1; bases outside the gene matches: 1. This CDR3 region has 14 residues. The CDR3, as DNA: TGTGCCATCAGTGGGGACAGGGTCCAAGAGACCCAGTACTTC. The encoded protein is CAISGDRVQETQYF.

The CDR3 spells CASSVALAKGDQETQYF. The CDR3 nucleotides read TGTGCCAGCAGCGTAGCCCTAGCCAAGGGGGACCAAGAGACCCAGTACTTC. J is TRBJ2-5 and V is TRBV9; a weak D match, TRBD1 (6 bases). The CDR3 has 17 amino acids. CDR1 and CDR2 (germline): SGDLS, YYNGEE. V was trimmed by 0 bases and J by 0 bases, leaving 15 bases between them.

The chain is built from TRBV21-1 and TRBJ2-1; the D segment call TRBD2 is taken from the table without a DNA check. TRBV21-1 is shown as a pseudogene. This CDR3 spans 15 amino acids. The CDR3 nucleotides are TGTGCCAGCCTGGGTTCAGGCGGGACGGGCAATGAGCAGTTCTTC. Translated: CASLGSGGTGNEQFF.

The chain couples TRBV28 to TRBJ1-1, with TRBD1 matching 12 bases. Looked up from germline, CDR1 is MDHEN and CDR2 is SYDVKM. V dropped 3 bases and J dropped 5; count of bases not matched to a gene: 7. The CDR3 sequence is 16 residues long. CDR3: CASSFEGQGAGTEAFF. The CDR3 DNA follows: TGTGCCAGCAGTTTTGAGGGACAGGGGGCTGGAACTGAAGCTTTCTTT.

The chain employs TRBV5-5 and TRBJ1-5; D gene unclear. The CDR3 spans 13 residues. Trimming shortened V by 2 bases and J by 8 bases, and 11 bases separated the two germline ends. The germline V gene encodes CDR1 SGHKS and CDR2 YYEKEE (reference sequence). The CDR3 bases are TGTGCCAGCAGCTTTAGTTCCGCGGAGCCCCAGCATTTT. Residues: CASSFSSAEPQHF.

This sequence joins TRBV5-1 and TRBJ2-3; TRBD2 agrees at 11 bases. The germline V gene has CDR1 SGHRS and CDR2 YFSETQ. This CDR3 comprises 16 residues. The V segment lost 4 bases and the J segment 4 bases; nucleotides outside the gene matches: 8. The CDR3 loop reads CASSPIAGGPSDTQYF. The CDR3, as DNA: TGCGCCAGCAGCCCGATAGCGGGAGGGCCGTCAGATACGCAGTATTTT.

V usage is TRBV4-3 and J usage is TRBJ2-7; 8 nucleotides match TRBD1. Germline V gene lookup returns CDR1 LGHNA and CDR2 YSLEER. J was trimmed by 2 bases and V by 3 bases; bases with no gene match: 3. This CDR3 has 14 residues. CDR3 loop: CASSQDRDAYEQYF. The CDR3 nucleotides are TGCGCCAGCAGCCAGGACAGGGACGCCTACGAGCAGTACTTC.

This clone was seen only a few times. V usage is TRBV19 and J usage is TRBJ1-1; D is perhaps TRBD1 (5 bases). The CDR3 length is 16 residues. The V and J ends lost 4 bases and 1 base respectively, with 16 bases between them. Germline CDR1 LNHDA, CDR2 SQIVND (reference sequence). The CDR3 sequence: CASSTRWDSSNTEAFF. The CDR3 nucleotides are TGTGCCAGTAGTACCCGATGGGACTCATCGAACACTGAAGCTTTCTTT.